This T cell receptor (beta chain) is from a study of T-cell memory formation after mild COVID-19. The V gene lost 3 bases and the J gene lost 1 base, with 11 bases spanning the gap. Germline CDR1 is LGHNA and CDR2 is YSLEER. The CDR3 contains 15 residues. This clonotype has more than one count but fewer than ten. The target antigen is unknown. Study results and limitations: Whereas later expanders leaned CD4+, clones contracting day 15 to 85 showed a balanced CD4/CD8 makeup. Cross-reactive memory appears to have joined, as suggested by some responding clones showing up in pre-infection memory.

TCRdb recomputed calls from the 5' RACE reads with MiXCR, one row per CDR3 protein. The sample includes 250,000 to 350,000 distinct CDR3 sequences, about 16% seen only once; the top ten take 20% to 25%. This TCR was sampled from a man younger than 35 who had mild COVID-19 (a few samples of this study predate the infection). Cell type and time point are not known. This chain joins TRBV4-3 and TRBJ2-3; D not certain. The sample was PBMCs or a T cell subset sorted from them (not recorded which). The CDR3 bases are TGCGCCAGCAGCCACAGTGGGGTTGGCACAGATACGCAGTATTTT. This gives the protein CASSHSGVGTDTQYF.